This T cell receptor beta chain was captured in a study of blood T cell repertoires in COVID-19. Study at large: Samples representing acute and convalescent COVID-19 were sourced from the United States, Italy and Spain. T cells, B-cell-depleted T cells, or PBMCs provided the cDNA or gDNA that served as material.

Per the original data handling: Amplification from reference gene primers served as the basis for estimated nucleated cell counts. Clones were sequenced by immunoSEQ multiplex PCR, and TCRdb holds only the in-frame ones, with some missing. The V and J calls and clone size come from that table; D and trimming were worked out from the DNA. The sample contains just under 95,000 clones, roughly 75% of which appear only once. J was trimmed by 0 bases and V by 2 bases; bases with no gene match: 9. This CDR3 contains 17 residues. The germline V gene has CDR1 MNHNS and CDR2 SASEGT. V is TRBV6-1 and J is TRBJ1-1; the match to TRBD1 covers 7 bases. Specimen: peripheral blood. The receptor was isolated from a man aged 50-60 years who had recovered from COVID-19. CDR3 protein: CASSEPGDSAMNTEAFF. The CDR3 DNA reads TGTGCCAGCAGTGAACCCGGGGACAGCGCGATGAACACTGAAGCTTTCTTT.